The 25 T cell receptor beta chains listed next were all sequenced from one sample in a study of identical twins (dated by TCRdb to about 2016). Libraries came from 5' RACE. For sequencing, an Illumina HiSeq 2000 was employed. Through fastp at Q25 and MiXCR, TCRdb rebuilt clones from the public reads, retaining in-frame beta chains. Each entry merges the rows of one CDR3 protein and shows their most common DNA and genes. Present in this sample are 500,000 to 650,000 distinct CDR3 sequences, around 24% of which were seen just once. Approximately 0.52% of the sample rests with the top ten. These same data were also listed under a study on yellow fever vaccine responses in identical twins.

Sequencing used CD4+ T cells sorted from blood. Source of these receptors: a woman between 18 and 29 years old in good health.

This sequence joins TRBV4-2 and TRBJ1-2, with D tentatively TRBD1 (5 bases). V shed 0 bases and J shed 4 bases, with 12 bases lying between them. Looked up from germline, CDR1 is LGHNA and CDR2 is YNFKEQ. The CDR3 extends over 15 amino acids. CDR3 loop: CASSQEPGPGYGYTF. For the CDR3, the DNA is TGTGCCAGCAGCCAAGAGCCGGGACCCGGCTATGGCTACACCTTC.

This clonotype was observed many times. The V gene is TRBV2, the J gene TRBJ2-5, with D maybe TRBD2 (6 bases). Trimming stripped 6 bases from V and 1 base from J, with 9 bases between. Germline V lookup: CDR1 SNHLY, CDR2 FYNNEI. There are 13 residues in the CDR3. The CDR3 spells CASRNSGQETQYF. The CDR3 DNA reads as TGTGCCAGCAGGAATAGCGGCCAAGAGACCCAGTACTTC.

A few counts support this clonotype. The V gene is TRBV27, the J gene TRBJ1-1, with D perhaps matching TRBD1 (5 bases). The germline V gene has CDR1 MNHEY and CDR2 SMNVEV (reference sequence). V lost 6 bases, J lost 4 bases, and 15 bases lay in between. The length of the CDR3 is 14 residues. CDR3 region: CASSRDLLGTEAFF. In DNA form, the CDR3 reads TGTGCCAGCAGCAGGGACCTCCTGGGCACTGAAGCTTTCTTT.

This clonotype was observed a few times. The V gene is TRBV2, the J gene TRBJ2-1; 8 positions agree with TRBD2. Per the germline V gene, CDR1 is SNHLY and CDR2 is FYNNEI. The CDR3 is 14 amino acids. Losses at the gene ends were 6 bases for V and 4 bases for J; bases not matched to a gene: 5. The CDR3 region is CASREREKYNEQFF. For the CDR3, the DNA is TGTGCCAGCAGGGAGCGGGAGAAATACAATGAGCAGTTCTTC.

The chain combines TRBV5-1 with TRBJ2-3, with no clear D. Deletions cut 3 bases from V and 4 bases from J, with 9 bases between. The germline V gene has CDR1 SGHRS and CDR2 YFSETQ. The CDR3 has 13 amino acids. CDR3 sequence (DNA): TGCGCCAGCAGCTCACGGAACCCAGATACGCAGTATTTT. Amino acid sequence: CASSSRNPDTQYF. Complete variable domain (other parts from reference TRBV5-1 and TRBJ2-3): KAGVTQTPRYLIKTRGQQVTLSCSPISGHRSVSWYQQTPGQGLQFLFEYFSETQRNKGNFPGRFSGRQFSNSRSEMNVSTLELGDSALYLCASSSRNPDTQYFGPGTRLTVL.

J is TRBJ2-2 and V is TRBV12-3 or TRBV12-4; D unresolved. Trimming removed 9 bases from V and 0 bases from J, with 11 bases in between. The CDR3 has 14 residues. CDR3 nucleotide sequence: TGTGCCAGTATCCTAGACCCGAACACCGGGGAGCTGTTTTTT. This gives the protein CASILDPNTGELFF.

The chain employs TRBV2 and TRBJ2-1; 14 nucleotides agree with TRBD2. The germline V gene encodes CDR1 SNHLY and CDR2 FYNNEI. With V trimmed by 4 bases and J by 2 bases, 7 bases remained unmatched. CDR3 length equals 18 residues. In nucleotides, the CDR3 is TGTGCCAGCAGTGGTTGGGGACTAGCGGGAGTTCCCTACAATGAGCAGTTCTTC. Residues: CASSGWGLAGVPYNEQFF.

This clonotype was seen at least ten times. The chain recombines TRBV3-1 with TRBJ2-7; TRBD1 is a possible D gene (6 bases). The CDR3 contains 12 residues. Germline CDR1 is LGHDT and CDR2 is YNNKEL (reference sequence). The ends were cut back, 3 bases at V and 3 bases at J, with 6 bases in the middle. The CDR3 loop is CASSQTGYEQYF. The CDR3 DNA reads TGTGCCAGCAGCCAGACAGGCTACGAGCAGTACTTC.

The genes are TRBV7-9 and TRBJ2-5; 10 nucleotides agree with TRBD2. CDR1 is SEHNR, CDR2 FQNEAQ, per germline (reference sequence). After removal of 5 bases from V and 4 bases from J, the junction contained 7 bases not matched to a gene. The CDR3 length is 15 residues. The CDR3 DNA follows: TGTGCCAGCAGCCGCTTGTTAGCGGGGGGAGAGACCCAGTACTTC. Translated, it gives CASSRLLAGGETQYF.

The chain recombines TRBV10-3 with TRBJ2-1; TRBD2 agrees at 12 bases. Trimming removed 0 bases from V and 9 bases from J; junction bases left unmatched: 3. The CDR3 is 15 residues long. Germline values: CDR1 ENHRY, CDR2 SYGVKD. DNA for the CDR3: TGTGCCATCAGTGAGTCGCTAGCGGGAGGGACTGAGCAGTTCTTC. Its translation: CAISESLAGGTEQFF.

This chain joins TRBV27 and TRBJ1-5; D is uncertain. The CDR3 contains 12 residues. With 5 bases removed from V and 3 bases from J, the gap between germline ends came to 5 bases. CDR1 is MNHEY and CDR2 is SMNVEV in the germline V gene (reference sequence). As DNA, the CDR3 is TGTGCCAGCAGTCCTAACAATCAGCCCCAGCATTTT. Translated: CASSPNNQPQHF.

This clonotype was seen more than once but under ten times. The V and J genes are TRBV9 and TRBJ2-5; the D is unclear. This CDR3 spans 13 amino acids. The V end was cut by 1 base, the J end by 3 bases, with 7 bases between. Germline V lookup: CDR1 SGDLS, CDR2 YYNGEE. The CDR3 DNA follows: TGTGCCAGCAGCGTAAGTGGTGAAGAGACCCAGTACTTC. Protein sequence: CASSVSGEETQYF.

The V gene is TRBV6-5, the J gene TRBJ2-2; 13 bases are a match to TRBD2. The CDR3 contains 16 residues. V shed 4 bases, J shed 6 bases, and the junction held 5 bases outside the gene matches. Germline V gene data show CDR1 as MNHEY and CDR2 as SVGAGI. In DNA, the CDR3 is TGTGCCAGCAGTTCCGAGGGACTAGCGGGATCCGGGGAGCTGTTTTTT. It specifies CASSSEGLAGSGELFF.

This clonotype was observed a few times. The chain couples TRBV6-1 to TRBJ1-1, with 10 bases that match TRBD1. V was pared by 7 bases and J by 5 bases, with 7 bases of the junction left unmatched. Germline CDR1 MNHNS, CDR2 SASEGT. This CDR3 has 14 amino acids. The CDR3 spells CASKPGQGWTEAFF. The CDR3 bases are TGTGCCAGCAAACCGGGACAGGGGTGGACTGAAGCTTTCTTT.

A few counts support this clonotype. The chain uses TRBV20-1 and TRBJ2-1; weak D call: TRBD2 (5 bases). Trimming shortened V by 1 base and J by 8 bases, and 15 bases separated the two germline ends. In germline, CDR1 is DFQATT, CDR2 SNEGSKA (reference sequence). The CDR3 runs to 14 residues. The CDR3 DNA reads TGCAGTGCTAGAGTAAAGCGGCGGATTCATGAGCAGTTCTTC. Protein sequence: CSARVKRRIHEQFF.

This clonotype was seen repeatedly, ten times or more. The chain uses TRBV28 and TRBJ2-2; no firm D call. V lost 8 bases, J lost 4 bases, and 5 bases lay in between. The CDR3 contains 11 residues. Germline V gene sequence: CDR1 MDHEN, CDR2 SYDVKM. For the CDR3, the DNA is TGTGCCAGCGGGCGCACCGGGGAGCTGTTTTTT. Its translation is CASGRTGELFF.

CDR3 bases: TGTGCCAGCAGCCAGGACAGGGGCAGGTATAATGAGCAGTTCTTC. Its translation: CASSQDRGRYNEQFF. This chain links TRBV7-9 with TRBJ2-1; the match to TRBD1 covers 9 bases. The V and J ends lost 5 bases and 7 bases, in that order; junction bases with no gene match: 9. Germline-derived CDR1 and CDR2 are SEHNR and FQNEAQ (reference sequence). The CDR3 is 15 amino acids.

In its sample, this clonotype was seen many times. This chain connects TRBV7-9 to TRBJ2-7; 9 bases fit TRBD2. The CDR3 is 15 residues long. Germline V lookup: CDR1 SEHNR, CDR2 FQNEAQ (reference sequence). J was trimmed by 3 bases and V by 1 base; bases with no gene match: 4. The CDR3 sequence is CASSLGLAGNYEQYF. The CDR3 DNA is TGTGCCAGCAGCTTAGGGCTAGCGGGAAACTACGAGCAGTACTTC.

The chain is built from TRBV27 and TRBJ2-2; 9 nucleotides align to TRBD1. The CDR3 length is 18 residues. V was clipped by 2 bases and J by 0 bases; unmatched bases: 7. From germline, CDR1 is MNHEY and CDR2 SMNVEV (reference sequence). This chain's CDR3 is CASSLGQGRGTNTGELFF. CDR3 DNA: TGTGCCAGCAGTTTAGGACAGGGGCGCGGGACGAACACCGGGGAGCTGTTTTTT.

This clonotype was seen only a few times. This chain links TRBV12-3 or TRBV12-4 with TRBJ2-2, with D uncertain. V dropped 6 bases and J dropped 11 bases, with 10 bases sitting between them. The CDR3 runs to 11 residues. CDR3 sequence: CASSRSVELFF. CDR3 nucleotide sequence: TGTGCCAGCAGCCGATCTGTTGAGCTGTTTTTT.

This clonotype was recorded many times. The chain links TRBV3-1 to TRBJ1-1, with D unresolved. The CDR3 contains 14 residues. Trimming pared 6 bases from V and 10 bases from J, leaving 21 bases between. CDR1 and CDR2 from the germline V gene are LGHDT and YNNKEL (reference sequence). CDR3 DNA sequence: TGTGCCAGCAGTTCTCCGGGCCACCCCCAGCCAGCTTTCTTT. Its translation is CASSSPGHPQPAFF.

The DNA for the CDR3 is TGTGCCAGCAGTCCTCCGACAGGGGCGGTCTATGGCTACACCTTC. Translated, it gives CASSPPTGAVYGYTF. The chain joins TRBV6-1 to TRBJ1-2, with 8 bases lining up with TRBD1. This CDR3 is built from 15 residues. Trimming at V came to 5 bases and at J to 4 bases, leaving 9 bases not matched to a gene. Looked up from germline, CDR1 is MNHNS and CDR2 is SASEGT.

This rearrangement joins TRBV6-5 to TRBJ2-2, with TRBD1 identical over 9 bases. Losses at the gene ends were 0 bases for V and 4 bases for J; bases not matched to a gene: 6. Germline loops: CDR1 MNHEY, CDR2 SVGAGI. The length of the CDR3 is 17 residues. The CDR3 DNA follows: TGTGCCAGCAGTTACTCGTCAATGGACAGGGGCACCGGGGAGCTGTTTTTT. As protein: CASSYSSMDRGTGELFF.

This clonotype was seen a few times. The chain is built from TRBV6-1 and TRBJ1-1, with D perhaps matching TRBD1 (5 bases). Trimming pared 6 bases from V and 5 bases from J, leaving 16 bases between. CDR1 MNHNS and CDR2 SASEGT come from the germline V gene. The CDR3 sequence is 14 residues long. The CDR3, as DNA: TGTGCCAGCAGAATAGGAAGGGGCGCTACTGAAGCTTTCTTT. Translation gives CASRIGRGATEAFF.

This clonotype came up a few times. The chain carries TRBV11-1 and TRBJ2-3; 10 bases map to TRBD2. Looked up from germline, CDR1 is SGHAT and CDR2 is FQDESV (reference sequence). The CDR3 is made up of 15 amino acids. Trimming at V came to 4 bases and at J to 6 bases, leaving 7 bases not matched to a gene. Written as DNA, the CDR3 is TGTGCCAGCAGCTCTCTAGCGGGAGTTGAGGATACGCAGTATTTT. It translates to CASSSLAGVEDTQYF.